One TCR beta chain is described in this entry. Its target is not known. This specimen belongs to a study of shared clonotypes between healthy human individuals. Libraries were prepared by immunoSEQ multiplex PCR; TCRdb keeps only in-frame clonotypes and omits some of them. The data show 2 million to 3 million clones, over 85% seen once. Germline V lookup: CDR1 MNHNS, CDR2 SASEGT. V dropped 6 bases and J dropped 5; count of bases not matched to a gene: 4. This CDR3 region has 13 residues. Points from the study as a whole: The sharing of about 5.3% of naive CD4 clonotypes was seen across a handful of donors. Sequencing depth was predicted to influence how clonotypes are shared among donors.

The sample comprised naive CD4+ T cells from PBMCs. This sample's subset: CD45RA+ positively selected. The clonotype was recovered from a man aged 18 to 30 in good health. Some clones in this sample may be carry-over from other donors' samples. This chain uses TRBV6-1 with TRBJ1-5; 7 bases agree with TRBD1. CDR3 in amino acids: CASSQGGDQPQHF. The CDR3 region has the DNA TGTGCCAGCAGCCAGGGGGGGGATCAGCCCCAGCATTTT.